These 21 T cell receptor beta chains came from one sample sequenced in a study of blood T cell repertoires in COVID-19. Profiling relied on immunoSEQ multiplex PCR, and the TCRdb table lists in-frame clones only, not all of them. The sample contains 150,000 to 200,000 clones, over 75% of which appear only once. Sequenced input: PBMCs or T cells enriched from blood (not recorded which). These receptors came from a middle-aged woman with acute COVID-19.

The chain couples TRBV7-9 to TRBJ1-1; 7 bases are shared with TRBD1. This CDR3 spans 14 amino acids. The V and J ends lost 1 base and 1 base, in that order; junction bases with no gene match: 0. Germline CDR1 is SEHNR and CDR2 is FQNEAQ (reference sequence). The CDR3 region has the DNA TGTGCCAGCAGCTTAGAGGGGGCGAACACTGAAGCTTTCTTT. This translates into CASSLEGANTEAFF. Using reference TRBV7-9 and TRBJ1-1 for the parts outside the CDR3, the full variable domain is DTGVSQNPRHKITKRGQNVTFRCDPISEHNRLYWYRQTLGQGPEFLTYFQNEAQLEKSRLLSDRFSAERPKGSFSTLEIQRTEQGDSAMYLCASSLEGANTEAFFGQGTRLTVV.

The rearrangement links TRBV19 to TRBJ1-2, with 7 bases identical to TRBD1. CDR1 is LNHDA, CDR2 SQIVND, per germline (reference sequence). This CDR3 is built from 18 residues. The V segment lost 1 base and the J segment 2 bases; nucleotides outside the gene matches: 13. CDR3 DNA: TGTGCCAGTAGTATAGTTGCCCCCTCCTGGACAGGAAACTATGGCTACACCTTC. It yields the protein CASSIVAPSWTGNYGYTF.

The rearrangement links TRBV9 to TRBJ2-1, with D possibly matching TRBD1 (5 bases). Germline lookup yields CDR1 SGDLS and CDR2 YYNGEE. Trimming took 0 bases from V and 3 from J, leaving 16 bases between them. CDR3 length: 17 residues. CDR3 in DNA: TGTGCCAGCAGCGTAGAGGGGCACAATGCCTACTACAATGAGCAGTTCTTC. Translated: CASSVEGHNAYYNEQFF.

This sequence joins TRBV7-2 and TRBJ2-5; 9 positions match TRBD1. Germline V gene lookup returns CDR1 SGHTA and CDR2 FQGNSA. V lost 5 bases to trimming and J lost 5 bases; unmatched junction nucleotides: 6. The CDR3 spans 14 residues. The CDR3 sequence: CASSQDRGGETQYF. The DNA of the CDR3 is TGTGCCAGCAGCCAGGACAGGGGCGGGGAGACCCAGTACTTC.

CDR3 amino acids: CSAALDRPYGYTF. CDR3 sequence (DNA): TGCAGCGCTGCCTTGGACAGACCTTATGGCTACACCTTC. The V gene is TRBV29-1, the J gene TRBJ1-2, with TRBD1 as a possible D gene (6 bases). This CDR3 has 13 residues. Germline lookup yields CDR1 SQVTM and CDR2 ANQGSEA. Trimming removed 7 bases at V and 5 bases at J, with 17 bases between.

This clone occurred a few times. This chain uses TRBV7-6 with TRBJ2-7, with 7 bases matching TRBD2. With 1 base clipped from V and 5 bases from J, the junction kept 11 bases outside the gene matches. The CDR3 spans 16 residues. The germline CDR1 and CDR2 sequences are SGHVS and FNYEAQ. CDR3 nucleotide sequence: TGTGCCAGCAGCTTAGTAGCAAGTGGGAGGGCCGACGAGCAGTACTTC. Translated: CASSLVASGRADEQYF. The full variable domain, rest sourced from reference TRBV7-6 and TRBJ2-7, is GAGVSQSPRYKVTKRGQDVALRCDPISGHVSLYWYRQALGQGPEFLTYFNYEAQQDKSGLPNDRFSAERPEGSISTLTIQRTEQRDSAMYRCASSLVASGRADEQYFGPGTRLTVT.

The rearrangement links TRBV12-3 or TRBV12-4 to TRBJ1-1; D is unresolved. CDR3 length equals 13 residues. V lost 5 bases and J lost 8, with 15 bases in between. CDR3: CASSPGLGREAFF. CDR3 in DNA: TGTGCCAGCAGTCCGGGGTTAGGGAGAGAAGCTTTCTTT.

Many counts were recorded for this clone. The J gene is TRBJ1-5, the V gene TRBV2, with D perhaps matching TRBD1 (5 bases). The V gene's germline CDR1 is SNHLY and CDR2 FYNNEI. Trimming cost V 7 bases and J 1 base, with 11 bases left between them. This CDR3 has 14 amino acids. CDR3 region: CASMWGLSNQPQHF. CDR3 sequence (DNA): TGTGCCAGCATGTGGGGACTGAGCAATCAGCCCCAGCATTTT.

The V call is TRBV5-1, the J call TRBJ2-1; 10 nucleotides agree with TRBD1. The CDR3 runs 15 residues. Trimming removed 0 bases from V and 8 bases from J; junction bases left unmatched: 5. CDR1 SGHRS and CDR2 YFSETQ come from the germline V gene. The CDR3: CASSLDDRGQHEQFF. The CDR3 nucleotides are TGCGCCAGCAGCTTGGACGACAGGGGGCAACATGAGCAGTTCTTC.

The genes are TRBV30 and TRBJ1-4; TRBD1 might be the D (6 bases). V lost 1 base, J lost 7 bases, and 16 bases lay in between. The CDR3 totals 15 residues. From germline, CDR1 is GTSNPN and CDR2 SVGIG (reference sequence). This CDR3 reads CAWSEKQGWGEKLFF. For the CDR3, the DNA is TGTGCCTGGAGTGAGAAACAGGGTTGGGGTGAAAAACTGTTTTTT.

This clone has a handful of counts. The J gene is TRBJ2-3, the V gene TRBV7-3; perhaps TRBD2 as D (6 bases). This CDR3 has 18 amino acids. Per germline, CDR1 SGHTA and CDR2 FQGTGA. V lost 2 bases and J lost 5, with 23 bases in between. CDR3 nucleotide sequence: TGTGCCAGCAGCTTAGAGGCGGCGGGACCAAATAGGGGAGATACGCAGTATTTT. Translated, it gives CASSLEAAGPNRGDTQYF.

J is TRBJ2-3 and V is TRBV3-1 (or the pseudogene TRBV3-2), with TRBD2 matching 13 bases. The CDR3 runs 17 residues. V shed 5 bases, J shed 4 bases, and the junction held 9 bases outside the gene matches. Germline-derived CDR1 and CDR2 are LGHDT and YNNKEL (reference sequence). CDR3 sequence reads: CASSSEGTSGIADTQYF. The DNA for the CDR3 is TGTGCCAGCAGCTCCGAGGGGACTAGCGGGATTGCAGATACGCAGTATTTT.

The rearrangement links TRBV5-1 to TRBJ2-3; a weak D match, TRBD2 (5 bases). Trimming took 4 bases from V and 5 from J, leaving 17 bases between them. In germline, CDR1 is SGHRS, CDR2 YFSETQ. The CDR3 is 15 amino acids. The CDR3 sequence is CASSPTADGEDTQYF. In DNA, the CDR3 is TGCGCCAGCAGCCCTACAGCGGATGGGGAAGATACGCAGTATTTT.

The rearrangement joins TRBV30 to TRBJ2-5, with D perhaps TRBD2 (6 bases). This CDR3 has 15 residues. The germline CDR1 and CDR2 sequences are GTSNPN and SVGIG (reference sequence). The germline V and J ends were trimmed by 3 bases and 6 bases, with 20 bases remaining between them. The CDR3: CAWSNGGTEEKTQYF. The CDR3 nucleotides are TGTGCCTGGAGCAACGGCGGGACGGAGGAAAAGACCCAGTACTTC.

This clone was counted a single time. This chain uses TRBV6-5 with TRBJ2-1; a weak D match, TRBD2 (5 bases). This CDR3 contains 14 residues. V lost 6 bases and J 4 bases, leaving 13 bases between the germline ends. The germline V gene encodes CDR1 MNHEY and CDR2 SVGAGI. The CDR3 sequence is CASSALTSYNEQFF. The CDR3 DNA follows: TGTGCCAGCAGCGCCCTTACTAGTTACAATGAGCAGTTCTTC.

V usage is TRBV7-9 and J usage is TRBJ1-1; D perhaps matches TRBD1 (6 bases). The CDR3 is 15 amino acids. Germline-derived CDR1 and CDR2 are SEHNR and FQNEAQ (reference sequence). Trimming shortened V by 5 bases and J by 1 base, and 14 bases separated the two germline ends. This chain's CDR3 is CASSLFEDRNTEAFF. The CDR3 DNA follows: TGTGCCAGCAGCCTCTTCGAGGACAGGAACACTGAAGCTTTCTTT.

The gene calls are TRBV4-1 and TRBJ2-5, with D perhaps TRBD1 (6 bases). The germline V gene has CDR1 MGHRA and CDR2 YSYEKL. Trimming pared 4 bases from V and 0 bases from J, leaving 18 bases between. The CDR3 length is 17 residues. The CDR3 nucleotides are TGCGCCAGCAGCCCCCGGGACACTCCCGAGTACCAAGAGACCCAGTACTTC. Protein product: CASSPRDTPEYQETQYF.

In nucleotides, the CDR3 is TGTGCCAGCTCCTCCGACAGGGCCCTGCAGCCCCAGCATTTT. It is translated as CASSSDRALQPQHF. The chain couples TRBV21-1 to TRBJ1-5; the table calls TRBD1, which could not be checked here. TRBV21-1 is a listed pseudogene. The CDR3 sequence is 14 residues long.

This clone was seen only once. The chain has TRBV3-1 (or the pseudogene TRBV3-2) and TRBJ2-1; 8 nucleotides line up with TRBD2. Germline lookup yields CDR1 LGHDT and CDR2 YNNKEL (reference sequence). V lost 2 bases and J lost 9; bases outside the gene matches: 12. The CDR3 is 16 residues long. CDR3 amino acids: CASSQIAAGVSVEQFF. In DNA form, the CDR3 reads TGTGCCAGCAGCCAAATAGCAGCGGGAGTCAGCGTTGAGCAGTTCTTC.

This clone appeared a few times. The CDR3 DNA reads TGTGCCAGCCGCGAGGCAGGGCATAGCACCGGGGAGCTGTTTTTT. Its translation: CASREAGHSTGELFF. The chain couples TRBV27 to TRBJ2-2; the D gene is possibly TRBD1 (5 bases). Germline V gene sequence: CDR1 MNHEY, CDR2 SMNVEV (reference sequence). The CDR3 runs to 15 residues. Trimming removed 8 bases from V and 4 bases from J, with 17 bases in between.

This sequence joins TRBV5-4 and TRBJ1-1; D is possibly TRBD1 (6 bases). This CDR3 has 14 amino acids. The germline V gene encodes CDR1 SGHNT and CDR2 YYREEE (reference sequence). Trimming stripped 7 bases from V and 0 bases from J, with 13 bases between. The CDR3 DNA follows: TGTGCCAGCGGGAGGGGGGGCGTGAACACTGAAGCTTTCTTT. It specifies CASGRGGVNTEAFF.